What follows are 22 T cell receptor beta chains derived from one specimen sequenced in a study of spatial heterogeneity in lung cancer. Indicated time point: sample taken at primary tumor resection. Tumor, nontumor lung or frozen PBMC supplied whole RNA, sequenced without sorting. One entry per CDR3 protein results from TCRdb running MiXCR on the 5' RACE reads. Of more than 80,000 distinct CDR3 sequences listed, approximately 12% are singletons. The specimen comprised PBMCs, sampled at surgery. These receptors came from a male donor with early-stage non-small cell lung cancer.

The chain uses TRBV4-3 and TRBJ1-6; no reliable D call. Trimming removed 3 bases from V and 7 bases from J, with 13 bases in between. CDR3 size: 15 residues. Germline loops: CDR1 LGHNA, CDR2 YSLEER. For the CDR3, the DNA is TGCGCCAGCAGCCACTCGGACTTAAAAAATTCACCCCTCCACTTT. Translated: CASSHSDLKNSPLHF.

This clonotype was observed a few times. CDR3 sequence (DNA): TGTGCCACCAGCAGGACAGGGGTGAGTGGCTATCAGCCCCAGCATTTT. Amino acids: CATSRTGVSGYQPQHF. The chain recombines TRBV28 with TRBJ1-5, with TRBD1 identical over 9 bases. J gave up 5 bases and V 10 bases, and 15 bases lay outside the gene matches. The germline gives CDR1 MDHEN, CDR2 SYDVKM. This CDR3 has 16 residues. Using reference TRBV28 and TRBJ1-5 for the parts outside the CDR3, the full variable domain is DVKVTQSSRYLVKRTGEKVFLECVQDMDHENMFWYRQDPGLGLRLIYFSYDVKMKEKGDIPEGYSVSREKKERFSLILESASTNQTSMYLCATSRTGVSGYQPQHFGDGTRLSIL.

This clonotype was observed once. This chain joins TRBV7-6 and TRBJ2-7, with 9 bases that match TRBD2. This CDR3 has 15 residues. Germline CDR1 and CDR2: SGHVS and FNYEAQ. The V segment lost 8 bases and the J segment 0 bases; nucleotides outside the gene matches: 8. This chain's CDR3 is CASRRGTSSSYEQYF. CDR3 coding DNA: TGTGCCAGCCGCCGAGGGACTAGCAGCTCCTACGAGCAGTACTTC.

This clonotype turned up a few times. V is TRBV3-1 and J is TRBJ2-3; TRBD2 aligns across 9 bases. The CDR3 is made up of 16 amino acids. Germline CDR1 is LGHDT and CDR2 is YNNKEL (reference sequence). The V segment lost 4 bases and the J segment 4 bases; nucleotides outside the gene matches: 9. The DNA for the CDR3 is TGTGCCAGCAGCCGGAGCGGGAGGAGGGGTGCAGATACGCAGTATTTT. Protein: CASSRSGRRGADTQYF.

This clonotype was seen ten or more times. V gene TRBV6-5 combines with J gene TRBJ2-7; the D is unclear. V shed 6 bases and J shed 0 bases, with 12 bases lying between them. Germline lookup yields CDR1 MNHEY and CDR2 SVGAGI. The CDR3 is 14 residues long. Here the CDR3 reads CASSKGRTSYEQYF. CDR3 nucleotides: TGTGCCAGCAGCAAGGGAAGGACCTCCTACGAGCAGTACTTC.

This clonotype was found a few times. The chain carries TRBV5-5 and TRBJ2-7; D is unclear. This CDR3 has 14 residues. Trimming stripped 0 bases from V and 0 bases from J, with 7 bases between. Germline assignment: CDR1 SGHKS and CDR2 YYEKEE (reference sequence). The CDR3 nucleotides are TGTGCCAGCAGCTTGGCCTGGGGCTCCTACGAGCAGTACTTC. Translating it yields CASSLAWGSYEQYF.

CDR3 sequence: CASSLGDSITDTQYF. For the CDR3, the DNA is TGTGCCAGCAGCTTGGGGGACAGTATCACAGATACGCAGTATTTT. The chain recombines TRBV5-5 with TRBJ2-3, with 7 bases identical to TRBD1. The CDR3 length is 15 residues. Trimming cost V 0 bases and J 2 bases; bases outside gene matches: 3. Germline-derived CDR1 and CDR2 are SGHKS and YYEKEE (reference sequence).

V gene TRBV7-2 combines with J gene TRBJ2-1, with D uncertain. Germline-derived CDR1 and CDR2 are SGHTA and FQGNSA. V dropped 3 bases and J dropped 4 bases, with 10 bases sitting between them. The CDR3 length is 14 residues. This CDR3 reads CASSFDSGYNEQFF. The CDR3 DNA reads TGTGCCAGCAGCTTCGACTCCGGATACAATGAGCAGTTCTTC.

V is TRBV7-3 and J is TRBJ1-1; D remains unclear. V lost 5 bases and J lost 2, with 12 bases in between. Germline V gives CDR1 SGHTA, CDR2 FQGTGA. The CDR3 contains 14 residues. This CDR3 reads CASSPQGPNTEAFF. The CDR3 DNA sequence: TGTGCCAGCAGCCCTCAAGGCCCCAACACTGAAGCTTTCTTT.

This clonotype appeared a few times. CDR3 protein: CASSLGRADEQYF. The CDR3 bases are TGTGCCAGCAGTTTAGGGCGAGCGGACGAGCAGTACTTC. The chain recombines TRBV12-3 or TRBV12-4 with TRBJ2-7; D is possibly TRBD2 (5 bases). V was pared by 1 base and J by 5 bases, with 9 bases between. The CDR3 totals 13 residues.

This clonotype was observed many times. The chain uses TRBV20-1 and TRBJ2-7, with 9 bases aligning to TRBD1. The CDR3 loop spans 15 amino acids. Germline trimming cut 0 bases from V and 2 bases from J; bases unmatched to any gene: 5. CDR1 and CDR2 (germline): DFQATT, SNEGSKA (reference sequence). CDR3 sequence (DNA): TGCAGTGCTAGAGAACAGGGGGCCCTCCCCTACGAGCAGTACTTC. Its protein product is CSAREQGALPYEQYF.

Many counts were recorded for this clonotype. The gene calls are TRBV28 and TRBJ2-7; either TRBD1 or TRBD2 may supply D (6 bases each). CDR3 length: 16 residues. CDR1 MDHEN and CDR2 SYDVKM come from the germline V gene. Trimming stripped 3 bases from V and 7 bases from J, with 22 bases between. The CDR3 protein is CASSFGTGADLSEQYF. The CDR3 DNA sequence: TGTGCCAGCAGTTTCGGTACGGGGGCCGATCTGAGTGAGCAGTACTTC.

In this sample, this clonotype turned up a few times. V gene TRBV12-3 or TRBV12-4 combines with J gene TRBJ2-2, with unresolved D. Trimming cost V 8 bases and J 5 bases, with 12 bases left between them. The CDR3 runs 13 residues. This CDR3 is CASSSLGTGELFF. The CDR3 DNA reads TGTGCCAGCTCCTCGTTGGGAACCGGGGAGCTGTTTTTT.

The table lists this clonotype with a few counts. The chain combines TRBV28 with TRBJ2-5; TRBD2 matches 13 bases. Germline-derived CDR1 and CDR2 are MDHEN and SYDVKM. Trimming took 5 bases from V and 1 from J; bases not matched to a gene: 4. CDR3 length: 16 amino acids. Written as DNA, the CDR3 is TGTGCCAGCAGTGCTAGGACTAGCGGGGGCCAAGAGACCCAGTACTTC. The encoded protein is CASSARTSGGQETQYF.

The CDR3 sequence is CASSSSGLVNFWQYF. In DNA, the CDR3 is TGTGCCAGCAGCTCTAGTGGCCTAGTGAATTTTTGGCAGTACTTC. The chain combines TRBV7-9 with TRBJ2-7; D is undetermined. This CDR3 region has 15 residues. Germline assignment: CDR1 SEHNR and CDR2 FQNEAQ (reference sequence). The ends were cut back, 4 bases at V and 9 bases at J, with 22 bases in the middle. Full variable domain (rest looked up from reference TRBV7-9 and TRBJ2-7): DTGVSQNPRHKITKRGQNVTFRCDPISEHNRLYWYRQTLGQGPEFLTYFQNEAQLEKSRLLSDRFSAERPKGSFSTLEIQRTEQGDSAMYLCASSSSGLVNFWQYFGPGTRLTVT.

This chain uses TRBV20-1 with TRBJ2-3, with TRBD2 matching over 9 bases. Germline V gene sequence: CDR1 DFQATT, CDR2 SNEGSKA (reference sequence). The CDR3 length is 14 residues. V shed 2 bases and J 6 bases; nucleotides not matched to a gene: 6. The CDR3 DNA follows: TGCAGTGCTAGACCTAGCGGGGTGATGGATACGCAGTATTTT. Amino acid sequence: CSARPSGVMDTQYF.

This clonotype was observed a few times. J is TRBJ2-1 and V is TRBV5-3, with 11 bases aligning to TRBD2. TRBV5-3 is filed as an ORF, its function uncertain. This CDR3 region has 16 residues. V shed 6 bases, J shed 8 bases, and the junction held 13 bases outside the gene matches. CDR3 DNA sequence: TGTGCCAGAATCGGCGGGCTAGCGGGAGGAAGCGATGAGCAGTTCTTC. It codes for CARIGGLAGGSDEQFF.

V is TRBV15 and J is TRBJ1-1; no reliable D call. The CDR3 runs to 13 residues. Trimming stripped 9 bases from V and 0 bases from J, with 11 bases between. Germline V gene sequence: CDR1 LNHNV, CDR2 YYDKDF (reference sequence). The DNA for the CDR3 is TGTGCCACGACGTTATTGATGAACACTGAAGCTTTCTTT. Translation: CATTLLMNTEAFF. The full variable domain, its missing parts supplied by reference TRBV15 and TRBJ1-1, is DAMVIQNPRYQVTQFGKPVTLSCSQTLNHNVMYWYQQKSSQAPKLLFHYYDKDFNNEADTPDNFQSRRPNTSFCFLDIRSPGLGDTAMYLCATTLLMNTEAFFGQGTRLTVV.

The chain uses TRBV12-3 or TRBV12-4 and TRBJ2-7; D may be TRBD2 (6 bases). Trimming left V 4 bases short and J 0 bases short, with 10 bases between. This CDR3 has 14 residues. The DNA for the CDR3 is TGTGCCAGCAGTTATGGAGGGGCCTCCTACGAGCAGTACTTC. This encodes CASSYGGASYEQYF.

This clonotype showed up just a few times. The J gene is TRBJ2-7, the V gene TRBV6-1; TRBD1 matches 9 bases. The germline CDR1 and CDR2 sequences are MNHNS and SASEGT. The CDR3 consists of 15 residues. V gave up 7 bases and J gave up 3 bases; unmatched junction bases: 10. CDR3 bases: TGTGCCAGCAATTATGCCGGGACAGGGTACTACGAGCAGTACTTC. This sequence encodes CASNYAGTGYYEQYF.

This clonotype was picked up a small number of times. The V call is TRBV27, the J call TRBJ1-6; D unclear. CDR3 size: 12 residues. V lost 3 bases and J lost 7, with 4 bases in between. Germline CDR1 is MNHEY and CDR2 is SMNVEV (reference sequence). The CDR3 loop reads CASSFRNSPLHF. CDR3 nucleotide sequence: TGTGCCAGCAGTTTTAGAAATTCACCCCTCCACTTT.

This clonotype has only a few counts. The rearrangement links TRBV5-1 to TRBJ2-5; the D gene is possibly TRBD2 (5 bases). The CDR3 covers 15 residues. V was clipped by 0 bases and J by 1 base, with 10 bases between them. CDR1 and CDR2 from the germline V gene are SGHRS and YFSETQ. This CDR3 reads CASSLDGNPQETQYF. CDR3 DNA: TGCGCCAGCAGCTTGGACGGGAACCCCCAAGAGACCCAGTACTTC.